This TCR beta chain was identified during a study of Ad26.COV2.S vaccination and SARS-CoV-2 variants. General study results and limits: Vaccinees reportedly had broad spike-specific CD8+ and CD4+ T cell responses. Using TCR breadth and depth analyses may have led to underestimated total T cell responses.

A note on this clone: Antigen unknown.

CDR3 length equals 15 residues. V dropped 3 bases and J dropped 3 bases, with 17 bases sitting between them. Germline V gene sequence: CDR1 GTSNPN, CDR2 SVGIG (reference sequence). The assay was immunoSEQ multiplex PCR, and TCRdb's table has in-frame clones only and misses some. The sample gives about 320,000 clones, around 84% of which show up once; more than 1.5% is in the top ten. The treatment denotes: around 19 received Ad26.COV2.S at low or high dose, single or two shots; about 5 received placebo; per-sample allocation not given. Sampling was performed 63 days after the first vaccine or placebo injection.

The receptor's source is a person aged 18 to 65 who received the Ad26.COV2.S COVID-19 vaccine or a placebo. The genes are TRBV30 and TRBJ2-5, with no clear D. The sample here was peripheral blood, taken in a trial of Ad26.COV2.S vaccine versus placebo. The CDR3: CAWSPVAWEKETQYF. In DNA form, the CDR3 reads TGTGCCTGGAGCCCCGTAGCCTGGGAAAAAGAGACCCAGTACTTC.